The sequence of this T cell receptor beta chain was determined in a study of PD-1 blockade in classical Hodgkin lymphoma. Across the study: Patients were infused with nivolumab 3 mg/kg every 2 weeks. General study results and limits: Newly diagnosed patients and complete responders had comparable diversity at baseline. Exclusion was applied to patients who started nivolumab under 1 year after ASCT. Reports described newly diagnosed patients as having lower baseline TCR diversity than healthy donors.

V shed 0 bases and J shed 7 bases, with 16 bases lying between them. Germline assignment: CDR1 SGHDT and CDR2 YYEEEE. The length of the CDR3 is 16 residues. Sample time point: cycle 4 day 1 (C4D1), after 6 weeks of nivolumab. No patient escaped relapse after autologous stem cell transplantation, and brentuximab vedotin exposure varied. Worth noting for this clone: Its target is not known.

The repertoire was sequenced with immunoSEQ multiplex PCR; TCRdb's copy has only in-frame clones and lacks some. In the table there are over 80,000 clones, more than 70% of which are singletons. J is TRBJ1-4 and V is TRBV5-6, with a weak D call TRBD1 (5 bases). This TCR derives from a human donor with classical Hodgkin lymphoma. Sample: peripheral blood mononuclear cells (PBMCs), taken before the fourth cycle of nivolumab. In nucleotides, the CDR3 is TGTGCCAGCAGCTTGGGCGGTACCGGGACTCGTGAAAAACTGTTTTTT. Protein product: CASSLGGTGTREKLFF.